This T cell receptor (beta chain) emerged from a study of blood T cell repertoires in COVID-19. CDR1 is SQVTM, CDR2 ANQGSEA, per germline. V was pared by 4 bases and J by 0 bases, with 22 bases between. The CDR3 is 17 amino acids. Original processing methods: Reference gene primer amplification yielded estimated nucleated cell counts. Data came from immunoSEQ multiplex PCR; TCRdb stores just in-frame clones and leaves some out. V, J and clone size reflect that table, while D and trimming were determined from the DNA. Of 200,000 to 300,000 clones in the sample, approximately 86% were seen once. This clone was seen a handful of times.

The rearrangement joins TRBV29-1 to TRBJ2-7; a possible D gene is TRBD2 (7 bases). Sequencing input: peripheral blood. This receptor was identified in a young man with active or convalescent COVID-19. Here the CDR3 DNA reads TGCAGCGTTGTATCAGGGAGGGGGGTTTTCGACTCCTACGAGCAGTACTTC. Residues: CSVVSGRGVFDSYEQYF.